These 20 T cell receptor beta chains were sequenced from one sample in a study of blood T cell repertoires in COVID-19. Libraries were prepared by immunoSEQ multiplex PCR; TCRdb keeps only in-frame clonotypes and omits some of them. The sample has 75,000 to 95,000 clones; 75% to 90% are singletons. The specimen sequenced was peripheral blood. The receptors originated from a woman between 35 and 50 years old with active or convalescent COVID-19.

The chain carries TRBV6-1 and TRBJ2-1, with 10 bases lining up with TRBD2. Germline lookup yields CDR1 MNHNS and CDR2 SASEGT. The CDR3 contains 17 residues. Trimming at V came to 1 base and at J to 9 bases, leaving 12 bases not matched to a gene. DNA for the CDR3: TGTGCCAGCAGTGAAGACCGAAGCGGGAGGGCCTTTGGTGAGCAGTTCTTC. This translates into CASSEDRSGRAFGEQFF.

V usage is TRBV5-1 and J usage is TRBJ2-2, with 8 bases matching TRBD1. Germline loops: CDR1 SGHRS, CDR2 YFSETQ. V dropped 4 bases and J dropped 2; count of bases not matched to a gene: 4. There are 15 residues in the CDR3. This chain's CDR3 is CASSQGTGNTGELFF. CDR3 nucleotides: TGCGCCAGCAGCCAAGGGACAGGAAACACCGGGGAGCTGTTTTTT.

The rearrangement uses TRBV7-2 and TRBJ1-1; the D is unclear. V was shortened by 1 base and J by 4 bases, with 10 bases between the two germline ends. The CDR3 has 14 residues. Germline CDR1 is SGHTA and CDR2 is FQGNSA. This chain's CDR3 is CASSLGLGGTEAFF. CDR3 nucleotides: TGTGCCAGCAGCTTAGGCTTGGGAGGCACTGAAGCTTTCTTT.

This clone was seen just once. In nucleotides, the CDR3 is TGTGCCAGCAGCCAAAGGCGGGGCATCTCCTACGAGCAGTACTTC. It encodes CASSQRRGISYEQYF. J is TRBJ2-7 and V is TRBV3-1 (or the pseudogene TRBV3-2); TRBD2 might be the D (6 bases). Deletions cut 2 bases from V and 0 bases from J, with 11 bases between. Germline values: CDR1 LGHDT, CDR2 YNNKEL (reference sequence). The CDR3 contains 15 residues.

J is TRBJ1-4 and V is TRBV28, with D perhaps matching TRBD1 (6 bases). Germline V CDR1 and CDR2: MDHEN, SYDVKM. V shed 4 bases and J shed 10 bases, with 16 bases lying between them. The CDR3 spans 14 residues. This CDR3 reads CASSYWGGGGKLFF. CDR3 coding DNA: TGTGCCAGCAGTTATTGGGGGGGCGGTGGAAAACTGTTTTTT.

CDR3: CASSDTTANTEAFF. Here the CDR3 DNA reads TGTGCCAGCAGCGACACGACGGCGAACACTGAAGCTTTCTTT. This chain connects TRBV7-3 to TRBJ1-1; D is unresolved. Germline V lookup: CDR1 SGHTA, CDR2 FQGTGA. Trimming took off 5 bases at V and 1 base at J, with 11 bases between the two ends. The CDR3 has 14 residues. Using reference TRBV7-3 and TRBJ1-1 for the parts outside the CDR3, the full variable domain is GAGVSQTPSNKVTEKGKYVELRCDPISGHTALYWYRQSLGQGPEFLIYFQGTGAADDSGLPNDRFFAVRPEGSVSTLKIQRTERGDSAVYLCASSDTTANTEAFFGQGTRLTVV.

The V and J genes are TRBV27 and TRBJ1-2, with 9 bases lining up with TRBD1. Germline values: CDR1 MNHEY, CDR2 SMNVEV (reference sequence). The CDR3 has 15 amino acids. Unmatched junction bases numbered 7, after V lost 0 bases and J lost 8 bases. This CDR3 reads CASSLSRQGEGGYTF. In DNA form, the CDR3 reads TGTGCCAGCAGTTTATCGAGACAGGGGGAAGGAGGCTACACCTTC.

This clone was detected a few times. The V and J genes are TRBV19 and TRBJ2-2, with D tentatively TRBD2 (5 bases). This CDR3 region has 14 residues. The germline gives CDR1 LNHDA, CDR2 SQIVND (reference sequence). V lost 3 bases and J 6 bases, leaving 11 bases between the germline ends. The CDR3 sequence: CASSITAVPGELFF. CDR3 bases: TGTGCCAGTAGTATTACAGCGGTCCCCGGGGAGCTGTTTTTT.

This chain joins TRBV5-1 and TRBJ2-5, with 16 bases aligning to TRBD2. Per germline, CDR1 SGHRS and CDR2 YFSETQ. The CDR3 covers 16 residues. The V segment lost 4 bases and the J segment 5 bases; nucleotides outside the gene matches: 5. The CDR3 DNA reads as TGCGCCAGCAGCACGGGACTAGCGGGGGGGCTTGAGACCCAGTACTTC. Translating gives CASSTGLAGGLETQYF.

The chain joins TRBV7-9 to TRBJ2-6; possibly TRBD1 for D (5 bases). The CDR3 is 18 residues long. V shed 3 bases and J shed 0 bases, with 15 bases lying between them. Germline-derived CDR1 and CDR2 are SEHNR and FQNEAQ (reference sequence). The CDR3 region has the DNA TGTGCCAGCAGCTTTTTGTGGGGTCAGGGCTCTGGGGCCAACGTCCTGACTTTC. It specifies CASSFLWGQGSGANVLTF.

The V and J genes are TRBV12-3 or TRBV12-4 and TRBJ1-4, with D maybe TRBD1 (5 bases). Between the trimmed V and J ends, which lost 5 bases and 8 bases, there was a span of 12 bases. This CDR3 comprises 13 residues. The DNA for the CDR3 is TGTGCCAGCAGTCGCCAGGGTGAGGAAAAACTGTTTTTT. It translates to CASSRQGEEKLFF.

The chain has TRBV2 and TRBJ2-7; D perhaps matches TRBD2 (5 bases). The CDR3 contains 12 residues. V lost 2 bases, J lost 5 bases, and 7 bases lay in between. CDR1 and CDR2 (germline): SNHLY, FYNNEI. The CDR3 region is CASSEWRDEQYF. DNA for the CDR3: TGTGCCAGCAGTGAATGGCGGGACGAGCAGTACTTC.

DNA for the CDR3: TGTGCCAGCAGCCTAGGGAAGTACGGGACACCTTCCTACGAGCAGTACTTC. Protein: CASSLGKYGTPSYEQYF. This sequence joins TRBV7-9 and TRBJ2-7, with D perhaps matching TRBD1 (6 bases). The CDR3 extends over 17 amino acids. Germline V gene data show CDR1 as SEHNR and CDR2 as FQNEAQ (reference sequence). With 5 bases removed from V and 1 base from J, the gap between germline ends came to 21 bases.

V is TRBV19 and J is TRBJ2-1, with a tentative D call TRBD2 (6 bases). The CDR3 totals 15 residues. CDR1 is LNHDA, CDR2 SQIVND, per germline (reference sequence). Trimming shortened V by 1 base and J by 4 bases, and 11 bases separated the two germline ends. The CDR3 spells CASSIVSGRYNEQFF. The DNA for the CDR3 is TGTGCCAGTAGTATAGTGTCAGGGAGGTACAATGAGCAGTTCTTC.

The chain couples TRBV10-3 to TRBJ1-4; 9 nucleotides match TRBD1. The V gene end was trimmed by 3 bases and the J gene end by 5 bases; junction bases not matched to a gene: 4. The length of the CDR3 is 15 residues. In germline, CDR1 is ENHRY, CDR2 SYGVKD. The CDR3: CAISDHGTGNEKLFF. The CDR3 nucleotides read TGTGCCATCAGTGATCACGGGACAGGGAATGAAAAACTGTTTTTT.

V is TRBV24-1 and J is TRBJ2-7; TRBD1 matches at 11 bases. The CDR3 consists of 17 residues. J lost 2 bases, V lost 8 bases, and 13 bases had no gene match. CDR1 and CDR2 (germline): KGHDR, SFDVKD. The CDR3 coding sequence is TGTGCCACCAAGGACAGGGGGCCGGCTAGCGTTACCTACGAGCAGTACTTC. Translating it yields CATKDRGPASVTYEQYF.

This sequence joins TRBV10-1 and TRBJ1-5; possible D gene TRBD1, 6 bases. Germline V lookup: CDR1 WNHNN, CDR2 SYGVQD (reference sequence). The CDR3 has 16 amino acids. Deletions cut 3 bases from V and 2 bases from J, with 14 bases between. The CDR3 DNA reads as TGCGCCAGCAGTGAAACAGGGTATAAGGGCAATCAGCCCCAGCATTTT. It is translated as CASSETGYKGNQPQHF.

The chain recombines TRBV10-3 with TRBJ2-1; 11 bases are shared with TRBD2. V lost 4 bases to trimming and J lost 4 bases; unmatched junction nucleotides: 9. CDR3 length equals 17 residues. Germline V CDR1 and CDR2: ENHRY, SYGVKD. The CDR3 region is CAISGGSGGVPYNEQFF. The DNA of the CDR3 is TGTGCCATCAGTGGAGGTAGCGGGGGGGTCCCATACAATGAGCAGTTCTTC.

The chain couples TRBV5-1 to TRBJ1-2; D remains unclear. The CDR3 loop spans 13 amino acids. In germline, CDR1 is SGHRS, CDR2 YFSETQ. V was pared by 5 bases and J by 0 bases, with 8 bases between. CDR3 bases: TGCGCCAGCAGGTCCGGGTCTAACTATGGCTACACCTTC. It codes for CASRSGSNYGYTF.

A single count supports this clone. V is TRBV6-2 or TRBV6-3 and J is TRBJ2-7; 9 positions match TRBD1. The V segment lost 2 bases and the J segment 6 bases; nucleotides outside the gene matches: 2. Germline V gene lookup returns CDR1 MNHEY and CDR2 SVGEGT. The CDR3 has 13 amino acids. CDR3 in DNA: TGTGCCAGCAGTTACCGGGACAGGGCCGAGCAGTACTTC. It specifies CASSYRDRAEQYF.